The present T cell receptor beta chain was sequenced within a study of T cell responses to AZD1222 COVID-19 vaccine. Germline V gives CDR1 SQVTM, CDR2 ANQGSEA. Trimming shortened V by 6 bases and J by 4 bases, and 12 bases separated the two germline ends. The CDR3 is 12 amino acids. The repertoire was sequenced with immunoSEQ multiplex PCR; TCRdb's copy has only in-frame clones and lacks some. The repertoire has tens of thousands of clones, 87% of them found once; the top ten carry 1% to 1.5%. This chain joins TRBV29-1 and TRBJ2-5; tentative D call: TRBD2 (6 bases). This sample comprised peripheral blood, obtained 28 days after the second AZD1222 dose. The source of this sequence is an adult who received the AZD1222 COVID-19 vaccine. CDR3 protein: CSVCPEGETQYF. CDR3 DNA sequence: TGCAGCGTGTGCCCGGAGGGAGAGACCCAGTACTTC.